The rows below give T cell receptor beta chains drawn from one sample of a study of blood T cell repertoires in COVID-19. Clones were sequenced by immunoSEQ multiplex PCR, and TCRdb holds only the in-frame ones, with some missing. The table has 160,000 or so clones, just under 80% seen once. The sequenced sample was peripheral blood. Every receptor here comes from a woman older than 75 with acute or convalescent COVID-19. The CDR3 runs from the conserved cysteine through the conserved F or W. Fields, in order: CDR3 DNA, CDR3 protein, D gene, clone size, J gene, V gene. The D gene is left open where the match is weak. The listing skips clone size in some rows; elsewhere it reads once, few, many or a size class.

TGCGCCAGCAGCTTGGGGACAGGGGGCGCCTACGAGCAGTACTTC CASSLGTGGAYEQYF TRBD1 NA TRBJ2-7 TRBV5-1
TGCAGTGCTCGTGGGGCGGGTGAAAAACTGTTTTTT CSARGAGEKLFF NA NA TRBJ1-4 TRBV20-1
TGTGCCAGCACGACAGGGCGCGGCTCACCCCTCCACTTT CASTTGRGSPLHF TRBD1 NA TRBJ1-6 TRBV6-5
TGTGCCAGCAGCCTCTTAGGGGTTTCAGATACGCAGTATTTT CASSLLGVSDTQYF NA NA TRBJ2-3 TRBV7-2
TGTGCCAGCAGCCCCGGGACAGTGCCCTCCTATGGCTACACCTTC CASSPGTVPSYGYTF TRBD1 NA TRBJ1-2 TRBV7-9
TGTGCCAGCAGCAAAGCTGGACGGACTTTGAACACTGAAGCTTTCTTT CASSKAGRTLNTEAFF NA NA TRBJ1-1 TRBV21-1
TGTGCCAGCATCCTCGACGGGAGTCCGAACACCGGGGAGCTGTTTTTT CASILDGSPNTGELFF NA once TRBJ2-2 TRBV7-9
TGTGCCAGTAGTATCTCCGCAACTAATGAAAAACTGTTTTTT CASSISATNEKLFF NA NA TRBJ1-4 TRBV19
TGTGCCAGCAGTTTATCGGGGGTTTCCGAGCAGTACTTC CASSLSGVSEQYF NA NA TRBJ2-7 TRBV28
TGTGCCAGCAGCCCCGGACTAGCGGGGGCGAATGAGCAGTTCTTC CASSPGLAGANEQFF TRBD2 NA TRBJ2-1 TRBV3-1/TRBV3-2
TGCGCCAGCACGACAGGGGGCGGGAACACTGAAGCTTTCTTT CASTTGGGNTEAFF TRBD1 NA TRBJ1-1 TRBV5-1
TGTGCCAGCAGTGCCACAGGGAAAGAGCAGTACTTC CASSATGKEQYF NA NA TRBJ2-7 TRBV2
TGCGCCAGCAGCGGAGGACAGGGGTTCACTGAAGCTTTCTTT CASSGGQGFTEAFF TRBD1 NA TRBJ1-1 TRBV5-1
TGTGCCAGCAGCTTGACTCTGGCGGGACAAGAGACCCAGTACTTC CASSLTLAGQETQYF NA few TRBJ2-5 TRBV5-4
TGTGCCAGCAGTTCGGGACAGGGGGAAGGTGAGCAGTTCTTC CASSSGQGEGEQFF TRBD1 NA TRBJ2-1 TRBV2
TGTGCCAGCAGGCCGGGACTAGGGAACACCGGGGAGCTGTTTTTT CASRPGLGNTGELFF TRBD2 NA TRBJ2-2 TRBV6-4
TGTGCCAGCAGCTCACCCGACGGTCAGGGAAGGGGAAATGAGCAGTTCTTC CASSSPDGQGRGNEQFF NA NA TRBJ2-1 TRBV7-9
TGCACCAGCAGCCAAGTCTCCCCAACCCCGGGACTCCGTTTCAATGAGCAGTTCTTC CTSSQVSPTPGLRFNEQFF NA NA TRBJ2-1 TRBV1
TGCAGCGTCGCCGGGACTAGCGGGGCCAAGCAGTTCTTC CSVAGTSGAKQFF TRBD2 NA TRBJ2-1 TRBV29-1
TGTGCCAGCAGTGAATGGGCCCCCGCGAATTCCTATGGCTACACCTTC CASSEWAPANSYGYTF NA NA TRBJ1-2 TRBV2
TGTGCCAGCGGACAAGGCGCCGTCGAGACCCAGTACTTC CASGQGAVETQYF NA once TRBJ2-5 TRBV28
TGTGCCAGCAGTGACCCAGGGACAGGGGGACATGGCTACACCTTC CASSDPGTGGHGYTF TRBD1 NA TRBJ1-2 TRBV6-1
TGTGCAAGTCGCCCCGGGACAGGGGGCGACGGCTACACCTTC CASRPGTGGDGYTF NA NA TRBJ1-2 TRBV12-2
TGTGCCTGGAGTCCCCTAAAGGACAGGGGAAATTCACCCCTCCACTTT CAWSPLKDRGNSPLHF TRBD1 NA TRBJ1-6 TRBV30
TGTGCCAGCAGCCAAGACAGGGGGCTTAGGAACGAGCAGTACTTC CASSQDRGLRNEQYF TRBD1 NA TRBJ2-7 TRBV3-1/TRBV3-2
TGCGCCAGCAGCCAGGCATCTAGCGGGAGCCCCTACGAGCAGTACTTC CASSQASSGSPYEQYF TRBD2 NA TRBJ2-7 TRBV4-1
TGTGCCAGCAGCCGCAGTGACAGAAACACTGAAGCTTTCTTT CASSRSDRNTEAFF NA NA TRBJ1-1 TRBV3-1/TRBV3-2
TGTGCCAGCAGCTTAGCGTCCGACAGGGGGCCATCCGGGGAGCTGTTTTTT CASSLASDRGPSGELFF TRBD1 once TRBJ2-2 TRBV11-3
TGTGCCAGCATCCTACAGGGCAACCAAGAGACCCAGTACTTC CASILQGNQETQYF NA NA TRBJ2-5 TRBV28
TGTGCCAGCAAGGCGGGAGGGCCCAAGGGAACGCAGTATTTT CASKAGGPKGTQYF TRBD2 NA TRBJ2-3 TRBV6-5
TGTGCCAGCAGCCCAGGGTGGTCCGCTGAAGCTTTCTTT CASSPGWSAEAFF NA NA TRBJ1-1 TRBV5-5
TGTGCCACCAGCAGAGATAGGCAGGGCCAAGAGACCCAGTACTTC CATSRDRQGQETQYF NA NA TRBJ2-5 TRBV15
TGTGCCAGCAGATTACAGAACACCGGGGAGCTGTTTTTT CASRLQNTGELFF NA NA TRBJ2-2 TRBV28
TGTGCCAGCAGCCAAGAAAGCAACAGGGGAGGATACGAGCAGTACTTC CASSQESNRGGYEQYF NA NA TRBJ2-7 TRBV4-2
TGTGCCAGCAGTGAACCCAAAGTGATCCGGGAGCAGTACTTC CASSEPKVIREQYF NA NA TRBJ2-7 TRBV2
TGCAGCGTCAGGGCAGAGACTAATGAAAAACTGTTTTTT CSVRAETNEKLFF NA NA TRBJ1-4 TRBV29-1
TGTGCCTGGTCACGTCAACAATGGACTGAAGCTTTCTTT CAWSRQQWTEAFF NA NA TRBJ1-1 TRBV30
TGTGCCTGTCGACAAGGGGACTACGAGCAGTACTTC CACRQGDYEQYF NA NA TRBJ2-7 TRBV30
TGTGCCAGCAGGAGACTAGCGGAGACCGGGGAGCTGTTTTTT CASRRLAETGELFF TRBD2 NA TRBJ2-2 TRBV2
TGTGCCAGCAGTTTATCCCCTCCAGGGGTCATTTCCTACGAGCAGTACTTC CASSLSPPGVISYEQYF NA NA TRBJ2-7 TRBV27
TGTGCCAGCATTGGAGTCTATGGCTACACCTTC CASIGVYGYTF NA few TRBJ1-2 TRBV28
TGTGCCAGCAGCGCAAGCGGGGGGGCTTCGGACACCGGGGAGCTGTTTTTT CASSASGGASDTGELFF TRBD2 NA TRBJ2-2 TRBV11-2
TGTGCCAGCAGCCAAGGTGTGGGAGCGGGGATTTACGAGCAGTACTTC CASSQGVGAGIYEQYF TRBD2 NA TRBJ2-7 TRBV3-1/TRBV3-2
TGCAGCGTTGCCCCAGGGACAGGGGGCCTAACGCAGTATTTT CSVAPGTGGLTQYF TRBD1 NA TRBJ2-3 TRBV29-1
TGTGCCTGGAGTGTACGGGAGGGGGTGAGAGCTTTCTTT CAWSVREGVRAFF NA NA TRBJ1-1 TRBV30
TGTGCCTGGGAACAGGGGGCGAACCAGCCCCAGCATTTT CAWEQGANQPQHF TRBD1 NA TRBJ1-5 TRBV30
TGTGCCAGCAGCTTGGGAGGGAACGCCGGGGAGCTGTTTTTT CASSLGGNAGELFF TRBD2 NA TRBJ2-2 TRBV11-2
TGTGCCAGCAGTTACTTGACGACCCCGGGACAGGTTTATGGCTACACCTTC CASSYLTTPGQVYGYTF TRBD1 once TRBJ1-2 TRBV6-2/TRBV6-3
TGTGCCAGCAGCTCCGAGAATGACAATGAGCAGTTCTTC CASSSENDNEQFF NA NA TRBJ2-1 TRBV5-4
TGTGCCAGCCTCCAGGGGGAAATGGTTGGCACTGAAGCTTTCTTT CASLQGEMVGTEAFF TRBD1 NA TRBJ1-1 TRBV6-8
TGTGTCACCAAGGGGGCTACTGAAGCTTTCTTT CVTKGATEAFF TRBD1 NA TRBJ1-1 TRBV28
TGTGCCAGCAGCTCTGGGCAGGGTCCTTCGGGAAACACCATATATTTT CASSSGQGPSGNTIYF NA few TRBJ1-3 TRBV5-4
TGTGCCAGTAACCTTGTCGCTGCGGGAGGTCAGCCCCAGCATTTT CASNLVAAGGQPQHF NA NA TRBJ1-5 TRBV19
TGCAGCGTTAGGACAGGGGCGGGCTACACCTTC CSVRTGAGYTF TRBD1 NA TRBJ1-2 TRBV29-1
TGTGCCAGTAGCCAGAGACAGATTGAAGCTTTCTTT CASSQRQIEAFF NA NA TRBJ1-1 TRBV19